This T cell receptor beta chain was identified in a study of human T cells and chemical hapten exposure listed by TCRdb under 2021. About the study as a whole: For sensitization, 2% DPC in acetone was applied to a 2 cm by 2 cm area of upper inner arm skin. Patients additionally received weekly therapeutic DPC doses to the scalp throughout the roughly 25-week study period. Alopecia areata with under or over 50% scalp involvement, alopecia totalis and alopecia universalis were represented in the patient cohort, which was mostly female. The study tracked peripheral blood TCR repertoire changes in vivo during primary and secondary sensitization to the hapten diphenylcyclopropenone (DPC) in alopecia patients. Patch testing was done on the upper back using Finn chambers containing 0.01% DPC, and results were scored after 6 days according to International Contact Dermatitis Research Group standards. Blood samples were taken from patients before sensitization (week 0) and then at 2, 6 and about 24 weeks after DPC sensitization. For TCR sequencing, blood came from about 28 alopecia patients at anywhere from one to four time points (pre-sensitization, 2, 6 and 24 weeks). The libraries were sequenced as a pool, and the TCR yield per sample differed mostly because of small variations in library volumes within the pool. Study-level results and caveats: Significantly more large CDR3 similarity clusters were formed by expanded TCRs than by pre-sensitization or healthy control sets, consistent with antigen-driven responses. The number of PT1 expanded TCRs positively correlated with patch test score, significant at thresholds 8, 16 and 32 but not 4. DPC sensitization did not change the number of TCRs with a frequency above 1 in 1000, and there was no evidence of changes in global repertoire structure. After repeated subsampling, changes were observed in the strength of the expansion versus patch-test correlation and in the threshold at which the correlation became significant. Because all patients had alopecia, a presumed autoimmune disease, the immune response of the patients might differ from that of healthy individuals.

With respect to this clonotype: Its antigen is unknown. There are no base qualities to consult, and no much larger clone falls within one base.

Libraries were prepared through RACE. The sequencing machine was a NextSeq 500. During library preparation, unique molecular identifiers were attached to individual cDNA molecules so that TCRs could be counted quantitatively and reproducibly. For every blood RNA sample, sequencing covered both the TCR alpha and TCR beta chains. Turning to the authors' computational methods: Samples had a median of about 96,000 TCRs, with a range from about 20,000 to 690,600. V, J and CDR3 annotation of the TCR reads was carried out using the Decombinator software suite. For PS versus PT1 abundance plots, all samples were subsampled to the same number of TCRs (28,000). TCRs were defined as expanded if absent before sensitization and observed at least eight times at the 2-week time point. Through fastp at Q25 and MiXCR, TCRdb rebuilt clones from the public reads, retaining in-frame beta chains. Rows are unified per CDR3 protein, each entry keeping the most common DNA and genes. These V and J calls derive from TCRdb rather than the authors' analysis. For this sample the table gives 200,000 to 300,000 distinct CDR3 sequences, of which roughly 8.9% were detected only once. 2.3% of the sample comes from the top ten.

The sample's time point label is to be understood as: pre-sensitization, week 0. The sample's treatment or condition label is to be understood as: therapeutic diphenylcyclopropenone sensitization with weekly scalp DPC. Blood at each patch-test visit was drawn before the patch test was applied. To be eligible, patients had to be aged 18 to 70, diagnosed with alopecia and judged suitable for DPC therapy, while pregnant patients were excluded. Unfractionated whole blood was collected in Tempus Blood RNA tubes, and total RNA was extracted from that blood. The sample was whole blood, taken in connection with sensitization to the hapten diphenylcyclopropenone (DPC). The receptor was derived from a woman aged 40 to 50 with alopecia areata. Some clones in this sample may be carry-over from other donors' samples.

The DNA sequence is TGTGCCAGCAGTCGGACTAGCGGGAGCTCTATGAATGAGCAGTTCTTC. Its translation reads: CASSRTSGSSMNEQFF. Here the chain combines TRBV6-5 and TRBJ2-1, with 13 central nucleotides matching TRBD2. The CDR3, cysteine through phenylalanine, is 16 amino acids long. Only CDR3 DNA is held: 48 bases, read in frame from base 1. From a lookup of the germline V gene, CDR1 and CDR2 are MNHEY and SVGAGI. Trimming takes 5 bases off V and 7 bases off J; junction bases not matched to a gene: 8.